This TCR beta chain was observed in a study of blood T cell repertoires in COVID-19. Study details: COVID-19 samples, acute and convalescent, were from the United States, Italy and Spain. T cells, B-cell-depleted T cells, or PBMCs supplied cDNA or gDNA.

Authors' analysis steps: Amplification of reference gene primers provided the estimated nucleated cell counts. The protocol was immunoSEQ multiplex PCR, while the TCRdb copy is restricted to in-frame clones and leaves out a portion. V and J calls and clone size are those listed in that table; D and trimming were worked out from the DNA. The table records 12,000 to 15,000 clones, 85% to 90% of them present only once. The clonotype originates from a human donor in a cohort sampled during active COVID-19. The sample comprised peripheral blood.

CDR3 loop: CAWSRDRSYGYTF. DNA of the CDR3: TGTGCCTGGAGCAGGGACAGGTCCTATGGCTACACCTTC. J is TRBJ1-2 and V is TRBV30; TRBD1 matches at 8 bases. V trimming: 3 bases; J trimming: 4 bases; junction bases outside the gene matches: 4. Germline loops: CDR1 GTSNPN, CDR2 SVGIG (reference sequence). CDR3 length: 13 amino acids.